This T cell receptor (beta chain) is drawn from a study of shared clonotypes between healthy human individuals. Roughly 200 ng DNA, about 28,000 T cell genomes, went into each sorted-subset replicate PCR. Libraries were prepared by immunoSEQ multiplex PCR; TCRdb keeps only in-frame clonotypes and omits some of them. Of some 1,100,000 clones detected, about 84% appear once; the ten largest clones hold 0.5% to 0.6%. J was trimmed by 5 bases and V by 0 bases; bases with no gene match: 13. This CDR3 has 17 residues. Germline V gene lookup returns CDR1 GTSNPN and CDR2 SVGIG (reference sequence). The sample comprised memory CD4+ T cells from PBMCs. Stated subset: CD45RA-negative fraction. The rearrangement links TRBV30 to TRBJ1-5, with 7 bases that match TRBD1. The receptor's source is a man aged 18 to 30 in good health. Some clones in this sample may be carry-over from other donors' samples. The CDR3 loop is CAWSVRGGTVKYQPQHF. CDR3 DNA sequence: TGTGCCTGGAGTGTACGGGGAGGGACAGTAAAGTATCAGCCCCAGCATTTT.